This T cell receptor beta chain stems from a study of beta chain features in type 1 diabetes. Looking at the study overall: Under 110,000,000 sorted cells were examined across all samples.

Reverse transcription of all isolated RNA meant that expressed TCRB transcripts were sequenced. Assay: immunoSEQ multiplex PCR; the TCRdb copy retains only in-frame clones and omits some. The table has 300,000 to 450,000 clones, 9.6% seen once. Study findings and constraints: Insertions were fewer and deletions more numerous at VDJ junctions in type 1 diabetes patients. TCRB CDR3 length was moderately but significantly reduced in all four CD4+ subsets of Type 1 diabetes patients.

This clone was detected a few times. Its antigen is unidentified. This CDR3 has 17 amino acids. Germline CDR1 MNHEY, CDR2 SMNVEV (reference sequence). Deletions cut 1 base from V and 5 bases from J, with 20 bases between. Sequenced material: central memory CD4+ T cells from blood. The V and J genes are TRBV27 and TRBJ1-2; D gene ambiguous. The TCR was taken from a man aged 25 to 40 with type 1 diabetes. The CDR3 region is CASSLWKGSGLGYGYTF. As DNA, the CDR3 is TGTGCCAGCAGTTTATGGAAGGGTAGCGGATTGGGATATGGCTACACCTTC.